This T cell receptor (beta chain) was recovered during a study of CD8 T cells in ankylosing spondylitis. The germline V gene has CDR1 MGHRA and CDR2 YSYEKL. CDR3 length equals 14 residues. V shed 1 base and J shed 4 bases, with 9 bases lying between them. The study's findings and limits: Significant enrichment of disease-linked clones was reportedly seen in matched ankylosing spondylitis synovial fluid. Characteristic of ankylosing spondylitis blood, it appeared, was a TCR beta motif comprising about eight highly homologous variants. Researchers report that disease-linked clones proved CD8+ and relatively rare in peripheral blood.

Libraries for TCR beta were made by quantitative 5'-RACE with molecular barcodes. From the 5' RACE reads, TCRdb called clonotypes with MiXCR, one entry per CDR3 protein. The top ten clones hold approximately 15% of a sample with roughly 190,000 distinct CDR3 sequences, 9.5% to 15% of them seen once. With respect to this clonotype: Its target is unknown.

Sequencing was carried out using blood, either unsorted or a sorted T cell fraction (not recorded which). The origin of this receptor is a male donor with ankylosing spondylitis or in good health (not recorded which). The chain links TRBV4-1 to TRBJ2-3; no clear D gene. This CDR3 reads CASSQGMGSDTQYF. The CDR3 DNA is TGCGCCAGCAGCCAAGGAATGGGTTCAGATACGCAGTATTTT.